These T cell receptor beta chains were read from a single sample in a study of beta chain features in type 1 diabetes. Data came from immunoSEQ multiplex PCR; TCRdb stores just in-frame clones and leaves some out. The sample lists some 150,000 clones; approximately 10% were seen once. The sequencing sample was made of central memory CD4+ T cells from blood. These receptors all stem from a young man in good health. The conserved cysteine and the conserved F or W are not part of the CDR3 here.

V	J	CDR3
TRBV7-2	TRBJ2-1	ASSLERAGQF
TRBV29-1	TRBJ1-1	SVEGRNTEAF
TRBV27	TRBJ2-3	ASSRQGPHTQY
TRBV7-6	TRBJ2-7	ASSLAAGAYEQY
TRBV5-1	TRBJ2-3	ASSLGPGTGLDTQY
TRBV28	TRBJ1-5	ASSLLLQPQH
TRBV11-2	TRBJ2-2	ASRVNTGELF
TRBV11-3	TRBJ2-5	ASSLNGGRETQY
TRBV13	TRBJ2-5	ASSKASGEETQY
TRBV9	TRBJ2-3	ASSYGTLTDTQY
TRBV19	TRBJ1-5	ASSIDHGLSQPQH
TRBV7-9	TRBJ1-1	ASSPQGAEAF
TRBV5-4	TRBJ2-1	ASSLVSNEQF
TRBV7-8	TRBJ1-5	ASSPDRGNQPQH
TRBV6-5	TRBJ2-3	ASAPGQGLHTQY
TRBV2	TRBJ2-4	ASSILKNIQY
TRBV29-1	TRBJ1-4	SVCSYPNEKLF
TRBV4-1	TRBJ2-4	ASSQVQGGSLSNIQY
TRBV15	TRBJ2-1	ATSRPRGTSGSRLNEQF
TRBV28	TRBJ2-4	AISGTGALGSIQY
TRBV14	TRBJ2-7	ASSQNQGPYEQY
TRBV5-1	TRBJ2-7	ASSLWGTNPSSQY
TRBV10-3	TRBJ1-6	AISETPADSPLH
TRBV4-1	TRBJ2-5	ASRKLAGGSQETQY
TRBV9	TRBJ2-3	ASGLAGSDTQY
TRBV10-3	TRBJ1-5	AISAEPQNQPQH
TRBV15	TRBJ2-3	ATSRAGGRADTQY
TRBV28	TRBJ2-5	ASSPLDNRGETQY
TRBV13	TRBJ2-3	ASSPRTAVTQY